This T cell receptor (beta chain) was documented in a study of T cell responses to AZD1222 COVID-19 vaccine. Study results and caveats: It should be noted that donors were predominantly white British and more often female, and clonal diversity was possibly underestimated. Baseline testing showed seropositivity in only six or seven AZD1222 recipients. Repertoires were obtained only post-peak T cell response. In the spike-specific TCR repertoire, nearly half reportedly target unmutated variant regions.

The V and J ends lost 2 bases and 10 bases, in that order; junction bases with no gene match: 7. Germline values: CDR1 MNHEY, CDR2 SMNVEV (reference sequence). This CDR3 region has 15 residues. As for this clone: Its antigen is currently unknown.

Assay: immunoSEQ multiplex PCR; the TCRdb copy retains only in-frame clones and omits some. The sample records some 160,000 clones, 90% to 95% being singletons. This sequence originates from an adult in good health. Sequences were derived from peripheral blood, sampled on day 0 of AZD1222 vaccination. J is TRBJ1-6 and V is TRBV27; 8 bases line up with TRBD1. CDR3 in amino acids: CASSLVGTGRSPLHF. In DNA form, the CDR3 reads TGTGCCAGCAGTTTAGTAGGGACAGGACGATCACCCCTCCACTTT.